One and the same sample provided the 16 T cell receptor beta chains below, sequenced in a study of cytomegalovirus exposure and HLA in healthy donors. Both 60 Vbeta primers and 13 Jbeta primers went into the PCR. Measured with immunoSEQ multiplex PCR; TCRdb has only the in-frame clones, and not every one. The sample table sets out 140,000 to 150,000 clones. Sample: PBMCs. These receptors were obtained from a male donor in good health and CMV-seronegative.

The chain joins TRBV14 to TRBJ2-7, with D unclear. CDR3 length: 14 amino acids. V was pared by 6 bases and J by 9 bases, with 21 bases between. Germline V CDR1 and CDR2: SGHDN, FVKESK. The CDR3 reads CASSPLTTSPGQYF. Here the CDR3 DNA reads TGTGCCAGCAGTCCTCTTACCACATCCCCGGGGCAGTACTTC.

The chain recombines TRBV18 with TRBJ1-3; 9 nucleotides line up with TRBD1. CDR3 length equals 17 residues. Germline V lookup: CDR1 KGHSH, CDR2 LQKENI. J was trimmed by 0 bases and V by 9 bases; bases with no gene match: 12. As DNA, the CDR3 is TGTGCCAGTTCTGGGACAGGGCAACAGATCTCTGGAAACACCATATATTTT. Amino acid sequence: CASSGTGQQISGNTIYF.

The rearrangement links TRBV11-3 to TRBJ2-2; 12 nucleotides align to TRBD2. V lost 5 bases to trimming and J lost 5 bases; unmatched junction nucleotides: 3. Looked up from germline, CDR1 is SGHNT and CDR2 is YENEEA. The CDR3 is made up of 15 amino acids. The CDR3 sequence: CASSGLAGYTGELFF. The CDR3 DNA is TGTGCCAGCAGCGGACTAGCGGGATATACCGGGGAGCTGTTTTTT. Based on the CDR3 plus reference TRBV11-3 and TRBJ2-2, the full variable domain is EAGVVQSPRYKIIEKKQPVAFWCNPISGHNTLYWYLQNLGQGPELLIRYENEEAVDDSQLPKDRFSAERLKGVDSTLKIQPAELGDSAVYLCASSGLAGYTGELFFGEGSRLTVL.

This chain uses TRBV7-9 with TRBJ1-1; weak D call: TRBD1 (5 bases). Germline V gene lookup returns CDR1 SEHNR and CDR2 FQNEAQ (reference sequence). The CDR3 is 15 amino acids. V lost 0 bases to trimming and J lost 8 bases, with 16 bases between them. CDR3 protein: CASSLAKGRYGEAFF. DNA of the CDR3: TGTGCCAGCAGCTTAGCGAAGGGGCGATATGGGGAAGCTTTCTTT.

The rearrangement links TRBV5-1 to TRBJ2-5; 9 bases are a match to TRBD2. This CDR3 is 14 amino acids long. The J segment lost 1 base and the V segment lost 10 bases, leaving 8 bases of the junction unmatched. The germline V gene encodes CDR1 SGHRS and CDR2 YFSETQ. CDR3 protein: CASQSGGFQETQYF. Written as DNA, the CDR3 is TGCGCCTCCCAAAGCGGGGGGTTCCAAGAGACCCAGTACTTC.

The chain links TRBV9 to TRBJ2-3; possible D gene TRBD1, 5 bases. Germline V CDR1 and CDR2: SGDLS, YYNGEE. V was cut by 4 bases and J by 0 bases, with 15 bases left in between. The CDR3 is 16 residues long. Written as DNA, the CDR3 is TGTGCCAGCAGCCTGGGGCAGGCCACTAGCACAGATACGCAGTATTTT. Its protein product is CASSLGQATSTDTQYF.

The chain is built from TRBV28 and TRBJ2-6; D might be TRBD1 (6 bases). Trimming cost V 6 bases and J 2 bases, with 8 bases left between them. Germline V gene sequence: CDR1 MDHEN, CDR2 SYDVKM. CDR3 length equals 14 residues. This chain's CDR3 is CASRPGAGANVLTF. The CDR3 DNA follows: TGTGCCAGCAGGCCAGGGGCTGGGGCCAACGTCCTGACTTTC.

The chain couples TRBV27 to TRBJ2-7, with a tentative D call TRBD1 (5 bases). The germline V gene encodes CDR1 MNHEY and CDR2 SMNVEV (reference sequence). The CDR3 contains 13 residues. Trimming took 6 bases from V and 3 from J, leaving 12 bases between them. This CDR3 reads CASRGLPSYEQYF. The DNA of the CDR3 is TGTGCCAGCAGGGGGCTTCCCAGCTACGAGCAGTACTTC.

This sequence joins TRBV6-5 and TRBJ2-3, with 14 bases lining up with TRBD2. The CDR3 has 16 amino acids. Trimming removed 4 bases from V and 3 bases from J; junction bases left unmatched: 3. Germline V gene sequence: CDR1 MNHEY, CDR2 SVGAGI. CDR3: CASSFRLAGGTDTQYF. DNA for the CDR3: TGTGCCAGCAGTTTCAGACTAGCGGGGGGGACAGATACGCAGTATTTT.

The V and J genes are TRBV4-3 and TRBJ1-1; D gene uncertain. V was clipped by 1 base and J by 7 bases, with 10 bases between them. Germline CDR1 LGHNA, CDR2 YSLEER. CDR3 length: 13 amino acids. The CDR3 sequence is CASSQVSGSEAFF. Here the CDR3 DNA reads TGCGCCAGCAGCCAAGTATCCGGGAGTGAAGCTTTCTTT.

The CDR3 region has the DNA TGTGCCAGCAGTTTATATCCAGCGGGAGGAAAGAACGAGCAGTACTTC. Protein: CASSLYPAGGKNEQYF. The chain couples TRBV27 to TRBJ2-7; 9 positions match TRBD2. V was clipped by 1 base and J by 5 bases; unmatched bases: 9. CDR3 size: 16 residues. Looked up from germline, CDR1 is MNHEY and CDR2 is SMNVEV (reference sequence).

As DNA, the CDR3 is TGTGCCAGCTCACCGCGGAAGGTGTCCACCGGGGAGCTGTTTTTT. Its protein product is CASSPRKVSTGELFF. The J gene is TRBJ2-2, the V gene TRBV18; no firm D call. CDR3 size: 15 residues. CDR1 and CDR2 (germline): KGHSH, LQKENI. V dropped 3 bases and J dropped 4 bases, with 12 bases sitting between them.

This chain joins TRBV7-2 and TRBJ2-5; 10 bases are a match to TRBD2. With V trimmed by 5 bases and J by 2 bases, 2 bases remained unmatched. There are 14 residues in the CDR3. CDR1 is SGHTA and CDR2 is FQGNSA in the germline V gene. The CDR3 spells CASSRTSGQETQYF. The DNA of the CDR3 is TGTGCCAGCAGCAGGACTAGCGGACAAGAGACCCAGTACTTC.

The chain uses TRBV2 and TRBJ1-1, with D hard to call. CDR1 and CDR2 from the germline V gene are SNHLY and FYNNEI. V lost 4 bases and J lost 1, with 10 bases in between. The CDR3 totals 14 residues. The CDR3 reads CASSGQTPNTEAFF. CDR3 DNA: TGTGCCAGCAGTGGTCAGACACCGAACACTGAAGCTTTCTTT.

About this clone: Other nucleotide sequences from this sample produce the same CDR3. The chain uses TRBV27 and TRBJ1-1; unclear D gene. The CDR3 runs to 13 residues. Deletions cut 4 bases from V and 1 base from J, with 7 bases between. The V gene's germline CDR1 is MNHEY and CDR2 SMNVEV (reference sequence). Here the CDR3 reads CASSSRGNTEAFF. In DNA form, the CDR3 reads TGTGCCAGCAGTTCCCGCGGGAACACTGAAGCTTTCTTT.

The rearrangement links TRBV6-5 to TRBJ2-7, with D possibly being TRBD2 (5 bases). The germline gives CDR1 MNHEY, CDR2 SVGAGI. The length of the CDR3 is 16 residues. V was pared by 3 bases and J by 1 base, with 16 bases between. This CDR3 reads CASSYSPGVGSYEQYF. Written as DNA, the CDR3 is TGTGCCAGCAGTTATTCGCCCGGGGTGGGTTCCTACGAGCAGTACTTC.